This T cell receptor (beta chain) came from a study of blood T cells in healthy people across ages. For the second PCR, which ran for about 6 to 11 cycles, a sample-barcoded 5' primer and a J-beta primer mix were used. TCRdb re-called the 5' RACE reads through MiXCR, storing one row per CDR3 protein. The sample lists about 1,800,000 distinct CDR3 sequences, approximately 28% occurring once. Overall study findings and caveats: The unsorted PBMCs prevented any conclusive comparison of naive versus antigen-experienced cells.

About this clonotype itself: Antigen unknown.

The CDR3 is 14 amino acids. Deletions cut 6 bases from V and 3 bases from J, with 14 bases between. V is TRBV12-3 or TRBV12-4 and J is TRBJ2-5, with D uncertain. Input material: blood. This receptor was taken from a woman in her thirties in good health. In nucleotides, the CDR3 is TGTGCCAGCAGGTCTCTGAAAGGTGAAGAGACCCAGTACTTC. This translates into CASRSLKGEETQYF.